The text below deals with one T cell receptor beta chain. The junction had 9 bases not matched to a gene; V was cut back by 2 bases and J by 4 bases. Germline CDR1 is SQVTM and CDR2 is ANQGSEA. The CDR3 length is 16 residues. These data come from a study of control samples from healthy donors and cancer patients. Profiled with immunoSEQ multiplex PCR; TCRdb holds only in-frame clones, not every one. Of approximately 44,000 clones listed, 60% to 80% are singletons. The sample was formalin-fixed, paraffin-embedded tissue. The chain uses TRBV29-1 and TRBJ2-1; 9 nucleotides align to TRBD1. The clonotype comes from a male donor with melanoma. The CDR3 region is CSVERLGTGLYNEQFF. The DNA of the CDR3 is TGCAGCGTTGAAAGATTGGGGACAGGGTTATACAATGAGCAGTTCTTC.